Described below is a single T cell receptor beta chain sequence and its context. Its specificity is not known. This specimen comes from a study of a mutant IDH1 vaccine in newly diagnosed glioma. About the study: Across weeks 1, 3, 5, 7, 11, 15, 19 and 23, patients received a vaccination each time, eight in all. Investigators started vaccination 4-6 weeks after radiotherapy alone, or with temozolomide cycles. The treated population exhibited a male proportion of roughly 60%, a female proportion of around 40%, and a mean age of around 40 years. Patients got radiotherapy, temozolomide, or both beforehand, and most got both.

As for time point: week 5, during vaccination. The content of each vaccine dose was 300 ug of mutant IDH1 20-mer peptide, and topical imiquimod accompanied it. The V gene end was trimmed by 0 bases and the J gene end by 1 base; junction bases not matched to a gene: 3. CDR1 is GTSNPN and CDR2 is SVGIG in the germline V gene (reference sequence). The CDR3 has 15 residues. Profiled with immunoSEQ multiplex PCR; TCRdb holds only in-frame clones, not every one. Here the sample spans over 35,000 clones, approximately 91% being singletons. V usage is TRBV30 and J usage is TRBJ2-3, with 8 positions matching TRBD2. The specimen was PBMCs, collected from a glioma patient whose treatment included an IDH1 peptide vaccine. The sequence was collected from a man between 50 and 59 years old with glioma. The CDR3, as DNA: TGTGCCTGGAGTGTGAGCGGGAGAGGCACAGATACGCAGTATTTT. It translates to CAWSVSGRGTDTQYF. Using reference TRBV30 and TRBJ2-3 for the parts outside the CDR3, the full variable domain is SQTIHQWPATLVQPVGSPLSLECTVEGTSNPNLYWYRQAAGRGLQLLFYSVGIGQISSEVPQNLSASRPQDRQFILSSKKLLLSDSGFYLCAWSVSGRGTDTQYFGPGTRLTVL.